The TCR beta chain under discussion was sequenced for a study of blood T cell repertoires in COVID-19. Study at large: Samples representing acute and convalescent COVID-19 were sourced from the United States, Italy and Spain. Nucleic acid was either cDNA or gDNA, and it came from T cells, B-cell-depleted T cells, or PBMCs.

As processed by the authors: Amplification with reference gene primers provided the estimates of nucleated cell counts. Produced via immunoSEQ multiplex PCR; TCRdb's table is partial and in-frame only. The D gene and trimming were derived from the DNA, and the V and J assignments and clone size from that table. The repertoire holds some 250,000 clones, around nine tenths seen once, with 5.5% to 7.5% in the top ten. The germline V and J ends were trimmed by 0 bases and 9 bases, with 12 bases remaining between them. Germline CDR1 is MNHEY and CDR2 is SMNVEV (reference sequence). The CDR3 runs 15 residues.

The V call is TRBV27, the J call TRBJ1-6; D is possibly TRBD1 (6 bases). Specimen: peripheral blood. This clonotype was sampled from a woman aged 70-85 years with active or convalescent COVID-19. CDR3 amino acids: CASSLSSGVVSPLHF. The CDR3 DNA sequence: TGTGCCAGCAGTTTATCGTCAGGGGTGGTTTCACCCCTCCACTTT.